This T cell receptor beta chain was sequenced in a study of CD8 T cells in ankylosing spondylitis. Study findings and constraints: Roughly eight highly homologous variants made up a TCR beta motif, and this motif appeared characteristic of ankylosing spondylitis blood. Reportedly, disease-linked clones are significantly enriched in ankylosing spondylitis patients' matched synovial fluid.

This clonotype has more than one count but fewer than ten. What it binds is unknown. Preparation of TCR beta libraries was done by quantitative 5'-RACE with molecular barcodes. TCRdb reprocessed the 5' RACE reads via MiXCR and lists one record per CDR3 protein. The sample yields over 130,000 distinct CDR3 sequences, approximately 48% seen once. Germline V gives CDR1 SQVTM, CDR2 ANQGSEA. After removal of 8 bases from V and 5 bases from J, the junction contained 12 bases not matched to a gene. The CDR3 runs to 15 residues. This clonotype originated in a male donor with ankylosing spondylitis. This chain uses TRBV29-1 with TRBJ2-5; 12 positions agree with TRBD2. Sequencing input: synovial fluid, either unsorted or a sorted T cell fraction (not recorded which). The CDR3, as DNA: TGCAGCCACAGCCTTGGGACTAGCGGGTGGGAGACCCAGTACTTC. It yields the protein CSHSLGTSGWETQYF.